This T cell receptor (beta chain) was retrieved from a study of cytomegalovirus exposure and HLA in healthy donors (dated by TCRdb to 2016 to 2017). Regarding the research as a whole: In an earlier analysis of 450 to 750 of the donors, around 290 Gb of sequence data and 117 million unique TCR beta sequences from about 179 million T cells were reported. Donor age, sex, ethnicity and CMV serostatus were collected together with the repertoire data. Among the roughly 430 genotyped donors, roughly 80% belonged to the genetic ancestry cluster associated with self-reported Caucasian donors. Along with the approximately 620-subject first cohort, a separate validation cohort of roughly 110 different subjects was used. In a later analysis, previously published TCR beta repertoires from about 640 donors were re-analyzed and high-resolution HLA genotyping was added so that TCR occurrence patterns could be studied. All discovery cohort repertoires had been generated on a single sequencing platform. The study aimed to test whether signatures of past pathogen exposure could be identified by cataloging public T cell receptors. A later genetic analysis took genome-wide SNP genotypes for about 65% of the 666 donors and used that subset as a discovery cohort. Both class I and class II loci were covered by HLA typing, at four-digit resolution. In the later analysis, no new phenotypic data were used to find candidate immune exposures; instead, reliance was placed on TCR beta sequences and their occurrence across donors. An early release that covered around 590 HLA-typed donors contained about 300 gigabases of sequencing data and 75 million to 100 million unique TCR sequences. Typing coverage varied by locus: roughly 620-640 donors for A, B, C, DRB1 and DQB1; roughly 520 for DQA1; approximately 570 for DPA1; approximately 490 for DPB1. Among about 360 genotyped donors of the cohort, an average of around 240,000 unique TCR beta nucleotide sequences were sequenced per donor, roughly 20% of them non-productive. In an earlier analysis of roughly 580 of the donors, high-throughput TCR beta sequencing was used to judge whether each TCR beta V gene segment behaved as functional or pseudogenic. To predict cytomegalovirus infection status, the study combined high-throughput TCR immunosequencing, statistical association of individual TCRs with disease status, and machine learning. The study profiled the T cell repertoires of fewer than 850 subjects by immunosequencing and related them to cytomegalovirus serostatus. Because of strong linkage in the cohort, five DR-DQ haplotypes were treated as single units for association and clustering.

To prepare the library, the immunoSEQ multiplex PCR assay was applied. For the multiplex PCR, a mixture combining 60 forward primers for TCR Vbeta segments and 13 reverse primers for TCR Jbeta segments was used. A multiplex PCR assay on genomic DNA amplified the CDR3 region of rearranged TCR beta genes. The Illumina HiSeq System was used to sequence the amplified TCR beta libraries as 87-base-pair reads. The authors processed their data as follows. A later analysis counted 75 million to 100 million unique TCR beta chains across the 700 or so repertoires, and roughly 10 million of these chains were shared by at least two donors. A nearest-neighbor algorithm error-corrected the raw reads and collapsed the reads into unique sequences, merging closely related sequences to remove PCR and sequencing errors. V, D and J gene segments were assigned by aligning CDR3 sequences to IMGT reference sequences. For a sequence to be retained, at least a six-nucleotide match to both a V gene segment and a J gene segment was required. A rearrangement counted as productive if the CDR3 had no stop codons and remained in frame with V and J, and every other rearrangement counted as non-productive. CDR3 was defined according to IMGT convention as the region running from the second conserved V-encoded cysteine to the conserved J-encoded phenylalanine. In an earlier analysis of 550 to 650 of the donors, sequences lacking an unambiguous match to a single V gene segment were excluded. In an earlier analysis of several hundred of the donors, V segments were called functional above 56.7% productive rearrangements and were called segregating when the between-donor standard deviation exceeded 5%. A statistical classification framework was built for diagnosing cytomegalovirus status from the catalog of TCR beta chain sequences. V and J gene assignment, in a later analysis, came from comparing TCR nucleotide sequences with IMGT/GENE-DB human TR gene sequences. A later analysis assigned CDR3 sequences and most-parsimonious VDJ recombination scenarios with the TCRdist pipeline. In a later analysis, each TCR beta chain was defined by its CDR3 amino acid sequence together with its V-gene family, and reads lacking a unique V-gene family were excluded. In a later analysis, around 650 highly shared, low-generation-probability nucleotide sequences were removed to address suspected cross-contamination and a sequencing artifact. In a later analysis, a clonal expansion index was calculated for each public chain from normalized within-repertoire ranks of inferred template counts. Generation probabilities in a later analysis came from a VDJ recombination model fitted to out-of-frame rearrangements, and those results were checked against IGoR. Hypergeometric tests were used in a later analysis to score TCR-TCR, TCR-HLA and TCR-CMV co-occurrence, with a repertoire-size bias correction applied to the TCR pairs. A later analysis estimated false discovery rates by permuting HLA or CMV assignments 20 times. In a later analysis, co-occurring TCRs were grouped with DBSCAN, and TCRdist sequence similarity was added when clustering was performed within HLA-allele-positive subsets. For co-occurrence clustering, repertoires with fewer than 30,000 or more than 120,000 public chains were excluded, along with about five repertoires with anomalous nucleotide sharing. TCRdb limited this immuneACCESS table to in-frame rearrangements with V and J called. A share of clones is missing; checked studies link under half to unresolved V genes, and the rest is unexplained. D and trimming come from the DNA, and the V and J calls and clone size come from that table. The sample table records about 130,000 clones; 80% of these occur just once. Over 2.5% of the sample rests with the top ten.

The cohort consisted of hundreds of healthy bone marrow donors. At the time of sampling, all cohort members were nominally healthy, though unrecorded immune exposures were likely present. The donor tested CMV seronegative and was one of the 352 seronegative cohort members. Each donor provided a peripheral blood sample, and peripheral blood mononuclear cells were used for TCR beta sequencing. The Qiagen DNeasy Blood Extraction Kit was used to extract genomic DNA from the blood cell samples. Looking up the germline V gene (reference sequence) yields CDR1 MNHEY and CDR2 SMNVEV. The V end loses 0 bases and the J end loses 2 bases, and a stretch of 14 bases separates them. The CDR3 has 16 amino acids, counting the end cysteine and phenylalanine. The entry retains the CDR3 DNA only, 48 bases that are in frame from base 1. On this clone itself: Its recognized antigen is unknown. Qualities for individual bases were not recorded, and no much larger clone is one base off.

The full study reports these points: A further reported finding was that TCR beta sequences accurately predicted the HLA-A and HLA-B alleles for most subjects in the first cohort. Presence/absence analyses assumed roughly uniform sequencing depth across donors, an assumption that may not hold. An earlier analysis of around 500 of the donors showed that most TCR beta V segments appeared in productive rearrangements either about 87% or about 30% of the time, which broadly matched IMGT annotations. Immune exposure information for the cohort was limited to CMV serostatus. The study gave a list of under 200 TCR beta chains associated with cytomegalovirus. A cluster of highly shared sequence variants was judged likely to be a technical artifact of the sequencing pipeline. The classifier was reported to diagnose cytomegalovirus status with high specificity and sensitivity in both the original and validation cohorts. A later analysis found that most CMV-associated TCR beta chains appeared HLA-restricted, with HLA associations seemingly driven largely by CMV exposure. A later analysis associated about 18,000 TCR beta sequences with specific HLA alleles at a false discovery rate of 0.05. A later genetic analysis associated a missense DCLRE1C variant with V-gene and J-gene trimming of TCR beta chains, and an independent cohort replicated the association. The 87-base-pair reads could not distinguish some IMGT-functional V segments, including TRBV6-2 and TRBV6-3, so those segments were excluded. A later analysis reported that several top co-occurrence clusters appeared linked to parvovirus B19, influenza, CMV and Epstein-Barr virus. The earlier analysis of almost 600 of the donors excluded around 17 rarely observed V segments, including chromosome 9 orphons, because counts were too low. Correlated functional status among segregating V segments might be attributable to linkage disequilibrium, but an unknown experimental factor could not be ruled out. A few of the identified cytomegalovirus-associated TCR beta chains were confirmed in vitro to be specific for cytomegalovirus antigens. In a later analysis, HLA-associated TCR beta chains showed more clonal expansion and lower generation probabilities than non-associated chains that were equally common. HLA typing was unavailable for some donors at each locus, so association tests used only the typed subset. When HLA alleles, especially DR and DQ, strongly co-occurred, attributing TCR associations to individual alleles was difficult. According to a later genetic analysis, donors in an Asian-associated ancestry cluster had fewer N-insertions in productive TCRs than the roughly 670-donor mean. Most TCR sequences were seen in very few donors, while some public TCRs were found in many individuals. The authors suggested that the approach could potentially be generalized to other disease states and immunological phenotypes. Only TCR beta chains were sequenced in this cohort, and the absence of alpha or paired-chain data limited detectable features. In a later analysis, the rate of TCR association differed among HLA loci, with DRB1 alleles having the most associated TCRs and HLA-C alleles having the fewest.

The sequence was obtained from a male donor in good health and CMV-seronegative. Sequences were obtained from PBMCs. The V and J genes are TRBV27 and TRBJ2-7; a tentative D match to TRBD2 spans 5 bases. The CDR3 region reads CASSLSPTGNTYEQYF. Read as DNA, the sequence is TGTGCCAGCAGTTTATCCCCCACGGGAAACACCTACGAGCAGTACTTC.